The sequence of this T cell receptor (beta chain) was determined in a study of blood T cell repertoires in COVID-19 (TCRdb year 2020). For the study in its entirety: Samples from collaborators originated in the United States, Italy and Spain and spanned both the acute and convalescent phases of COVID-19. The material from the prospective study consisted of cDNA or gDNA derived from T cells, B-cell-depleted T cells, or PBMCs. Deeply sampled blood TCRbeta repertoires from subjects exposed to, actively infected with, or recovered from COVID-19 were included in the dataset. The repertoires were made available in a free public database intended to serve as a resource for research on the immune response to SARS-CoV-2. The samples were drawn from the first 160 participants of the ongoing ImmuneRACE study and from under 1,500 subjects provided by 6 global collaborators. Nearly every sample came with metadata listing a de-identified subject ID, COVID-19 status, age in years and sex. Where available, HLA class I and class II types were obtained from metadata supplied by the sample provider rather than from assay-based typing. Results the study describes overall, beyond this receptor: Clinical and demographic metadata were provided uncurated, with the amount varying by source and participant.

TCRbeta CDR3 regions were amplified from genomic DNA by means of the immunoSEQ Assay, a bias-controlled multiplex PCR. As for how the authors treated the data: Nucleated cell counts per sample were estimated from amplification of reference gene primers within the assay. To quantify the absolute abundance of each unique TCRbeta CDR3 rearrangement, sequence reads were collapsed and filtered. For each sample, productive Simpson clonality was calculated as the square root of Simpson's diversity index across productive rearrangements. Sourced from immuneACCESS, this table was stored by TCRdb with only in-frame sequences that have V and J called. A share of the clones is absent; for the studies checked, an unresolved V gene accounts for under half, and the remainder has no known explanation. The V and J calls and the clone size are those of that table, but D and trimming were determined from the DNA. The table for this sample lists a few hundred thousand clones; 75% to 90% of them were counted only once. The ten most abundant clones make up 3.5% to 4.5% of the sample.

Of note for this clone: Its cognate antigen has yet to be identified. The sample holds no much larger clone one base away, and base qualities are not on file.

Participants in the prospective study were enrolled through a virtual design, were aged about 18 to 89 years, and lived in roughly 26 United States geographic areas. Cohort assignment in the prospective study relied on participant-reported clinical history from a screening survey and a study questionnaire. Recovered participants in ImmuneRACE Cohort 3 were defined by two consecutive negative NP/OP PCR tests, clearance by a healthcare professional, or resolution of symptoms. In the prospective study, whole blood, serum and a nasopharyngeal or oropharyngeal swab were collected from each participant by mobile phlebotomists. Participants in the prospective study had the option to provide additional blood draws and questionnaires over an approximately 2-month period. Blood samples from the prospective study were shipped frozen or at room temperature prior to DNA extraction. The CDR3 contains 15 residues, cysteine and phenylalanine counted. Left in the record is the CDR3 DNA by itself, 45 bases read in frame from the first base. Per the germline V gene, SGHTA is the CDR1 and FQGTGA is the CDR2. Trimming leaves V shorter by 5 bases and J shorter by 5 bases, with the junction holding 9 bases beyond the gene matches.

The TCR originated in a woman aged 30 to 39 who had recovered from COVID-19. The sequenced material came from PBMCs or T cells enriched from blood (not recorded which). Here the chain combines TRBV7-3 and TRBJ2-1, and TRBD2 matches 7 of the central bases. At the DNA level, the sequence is TGTGCCAGCAGCCCCGGGGGGATCCTTAACAATGAGCAGTTCTTC. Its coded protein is CASSPGGILNNEQFF.